This T cell receptor beta chain was profiled in a study of control samples from healthy donors and cancer patients. CDR1 and CDR2 (germline): SGHRS, YFSETQ. V lost 0 bases to trimming and J lost 4 bases, with 7 bases between them. The CDR3 spans 13 residues. The method was immunoSEQ multiplex PCR; TCRdb's version includes in-frame clones alone and lacks a portion of them. Found here are about 250,000 clones, over 75% of them singletons; the top ten hold 13%. J is TRBJ1-2 and V is TRBV5-1, with D unclear. Sequences were obtained from PBMCs. The TCR was taken from a woman aged 55-70 years with lung cancer. The DNA of the CDR3 is TGCGCCAGCAGCTTGGAATTGGGCTATGGCTACACCTTC. The encoded protein is CASSLELGYGYTF.